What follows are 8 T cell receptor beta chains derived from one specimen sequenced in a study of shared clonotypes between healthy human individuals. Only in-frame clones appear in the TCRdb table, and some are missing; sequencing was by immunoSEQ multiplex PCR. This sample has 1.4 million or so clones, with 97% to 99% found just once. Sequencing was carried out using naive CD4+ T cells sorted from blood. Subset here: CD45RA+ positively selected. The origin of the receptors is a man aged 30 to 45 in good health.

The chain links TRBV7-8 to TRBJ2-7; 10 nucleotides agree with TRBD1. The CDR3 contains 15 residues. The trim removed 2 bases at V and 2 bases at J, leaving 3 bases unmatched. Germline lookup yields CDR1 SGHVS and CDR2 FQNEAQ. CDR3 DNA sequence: TGTGCCAGCAGCTTACGGGACAGGGGTACCTACGAGCAGTACTTC. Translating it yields CASSLRDRGTYEQYF.

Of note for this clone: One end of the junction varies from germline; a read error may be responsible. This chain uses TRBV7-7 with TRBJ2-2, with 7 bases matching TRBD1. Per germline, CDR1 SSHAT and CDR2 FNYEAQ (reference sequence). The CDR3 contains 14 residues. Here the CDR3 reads CASSYTTGAGELFF. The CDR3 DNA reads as TGTGCTAGCAGCTACACTACAGGGGCCGGGGAGCTGTTTTTT.

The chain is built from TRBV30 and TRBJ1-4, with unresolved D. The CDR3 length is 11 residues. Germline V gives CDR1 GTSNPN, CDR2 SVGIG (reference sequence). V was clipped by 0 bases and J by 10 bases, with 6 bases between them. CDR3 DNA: TGTGCCTGGAGTGTACAAGGAAAACTGTTTTTT. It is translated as CAWSVQGKLFF. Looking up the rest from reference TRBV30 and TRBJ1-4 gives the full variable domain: SQTIHQWPATLVQPVGSPLSLECTVEGTSNPNLYWYRQAAGRGLQLLFYSVGIGQISSEVPQNLSASRPQDRQFILSSKKLLLSDSGFYLCAWSVQGKLFFGSGTQLSVL.

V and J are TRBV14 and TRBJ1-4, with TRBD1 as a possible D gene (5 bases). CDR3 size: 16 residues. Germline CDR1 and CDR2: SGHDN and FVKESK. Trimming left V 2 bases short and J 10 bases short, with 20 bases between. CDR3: CASSQNRLPEAGKLFF. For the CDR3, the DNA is TGTGCCAGCAGCCAAAACAGGTTACCTGAGGCGGGAAAACTGTTTTTT.

Here the CDR3 reads CASSRLLGQPQHF. As DNA, the CDR3 is TGTGCCAGCAGCCGACTTCTCGGTCAGCCCCAGCATTTT. The gene calls are TRBV7-2 and TRBJ1-5; D is ambiguous. Trimming cost V 5 bases and J 6 bases, with 11 bases left between them. The V gene's germline CDR1 is SGHTA and CDR2 FQGNSA. The CDR3 runs 13 residues.

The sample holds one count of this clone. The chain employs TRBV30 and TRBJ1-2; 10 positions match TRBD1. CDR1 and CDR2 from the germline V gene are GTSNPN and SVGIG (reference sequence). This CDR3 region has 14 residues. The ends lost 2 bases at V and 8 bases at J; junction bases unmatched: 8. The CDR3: CAWSIPGQGSGYTF. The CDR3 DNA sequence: TGTGCCTGGAGTATCCCGGGACAGGGGTCCGGCTACACCTTC.

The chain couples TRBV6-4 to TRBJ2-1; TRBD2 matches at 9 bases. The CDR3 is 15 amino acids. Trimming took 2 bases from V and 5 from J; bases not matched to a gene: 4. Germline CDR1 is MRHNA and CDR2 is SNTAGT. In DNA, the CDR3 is TGTGCCAGCAGTGACGGGCTAGCGGGGAACAATGAGCAGTTCTTC. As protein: CASSDGLAGNNEQFF.

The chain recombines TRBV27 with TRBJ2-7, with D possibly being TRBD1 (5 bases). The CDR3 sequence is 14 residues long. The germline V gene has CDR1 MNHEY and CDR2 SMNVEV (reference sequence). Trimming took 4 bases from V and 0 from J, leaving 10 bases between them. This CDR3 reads CASSSDQGSYEQYF. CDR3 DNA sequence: TGTGCCAGCAGTTCGGACCAGGGCTCCTACGAGCAGTACTTC.